This TCR beta chain was profiled in a study of shared T cell receptors in the human thymus. The CDR3 is made up of 13 amino acids. V gave up 5 bases and J gave up 3 bases, with 11 bases separating them. Germline-derived CDR1 and CDR2 are MNHEY and SVGAGI. TCRdb's table, derived via immunoSEQ multiplex PCR, lists solely in-frame clones and lacks some. The sample consists of about 380,000 clones, roughly 94% of them appearing once. This rearrangement joins TRBV6-5 to TRBJ2-7; no definite D call. The sequencing input was thymocytes. This sequence originates from a human donor. In nucleotides, the CDR3 is TGTGCCAGCAGTAACCCGGCCCACTACGAGCAGTACTTC. It encodes CASSNPAHYEQYF.